Listed here are 23 T cell receptor beta chains from one sample, sequenced in a study of T cell responses to AZD1222 COVID-19 vaccine. Sequenced by immunoSEQ multiplex PCR; TCRdb stores in-frame clones only, minus some. The table has more than 95,000 clones, roughly 91% seen once; the top ten hold approximately 7.5%. The sample here was peripheral blood, taken on day 0 of AZD1222 vaccination. All receptors come from an adult in good health.

The chain joins TRBV5-5 to TRBJ2-1; D may be TRBD1 (6 bases). V shed 0 bases and J shed 9 bases, with 16 bases lying between them. Germline CDR1 and CDR2: SGHKS and YYEKEE (reference sequence). The CDR3 is 15 amino acids. The CDR3 spells CASSLGAGVTGEQFF. CDR3 sequence (DNA): TGTGCCAGCAGCTTGGGGGCAGGGGTAACTGGTGAGCAGTTCTTC.

This chain uses TRBV5-1 with TRBJ2-5; D is tentatively TRBD1 or TRBD2 (6 bases each). The CDR3 covers 15 residues. V lost 1 base, J lost 2 bases, and 12 bases lay in between. Per the germline V gene, CDR1 is SGHRS and CDR2 is YFSETQ. The CDR3 here is CASSLTGASQETQYF. CDR3 nucleotide sequence: TGCGCCAGCAGCTTGACGGGGGCAAGTCAAGAGACCCAGTACTTC. Drawing the rest from reference TRBV5-1 and TRBJ2-5, the complete variable domain is KAGVTQTPRYLIKTRGQQVTLSCSPISGHRSVSWYQQTPGQGLQFLFEYFSETQRNKGNFPGRFSGRQFSNSRSEMNVSTLELGDSALYLCASSLTGASQETQYFGPGTRLLVL.

This chain links TRBV19 with TRBJ1-1, with 7 bases that match TRBD1. This CDR3 is built from 16 residues. V shed 4 bases and J 1 base; nucleotides not matched to a gene: 9. The germline gives CDR1 LNHDA, CDR2 SQIVND (reference sequence). The CDR3 bases are TGTGCCAGTAGTAAGGGACAGAGTAATTCGAACACTGAAGCTTTCTTT. Its protein product is CASSKGQSNSNTEAFF.

This sequence joins TRBV7-9 and TRBJ1-1; D is undetermined. Germline V gene data show CDR1 as SEHNR and CDR2 as FQNEAQ (reference sequence). V was pared by 3 bases and J by 4 bases, with 6 bases between. The CDR3 loop spans 12 amino acids. The CDR3 reads CASSFTATEAFF. Written as DNA, the CDR3 is TGTGCCAGCAGCTTTACAGCCACTGAAGCTTTCTTT.

The genes are TRBV7-2 and TRBJ2-7; TRBD1 is a possible D gene (6 bases). V gave up 8 bases and J gave up 4 bases, with 15 bases separating them. CDR3 length: 13 residues. Germline V gene data show CDR1 as SGHTA and CDR2 as FQGNSA. The DNA for the CDR3 is TGTGCCAGCGGACAAGACAGGCTTTACGAGCAGTACTTC. Protein sequence: CASGQDRLYEQYF. Complete variable domain (other parts from reference TRBV7-2 and TRBJ2-7): GAGVSQSPSNKVTEKGKDVELRCDPISGHTALYWYRQSLGQGLEFLIYFQGNSAPDKSGLPSDRFSAERTGGSVSTLTIQRTQQEDSAVYLCASGQDRLYEQYFGPGTRLTVT.

The chain is built from TRBV2 and TRBJ1-2; a weak D match, TRBD1 (6 bases). The V gene's germline CDR1 is SNHLY and CDR2 FYNNEI. Trimming removed 5 bases from V and 0 bases from J, with 22 bases in between. This CDR3 comprises 18 residues. CDR3: CASSRTGSSLRPNYGYTF. The CDR3 region has the DNA TGTGCCAGCAGTCGAACAGGGTCTAGCTTGAGGCCTAACTATGGCTACACCTTC.

This clone came up once. V gene TRBV4-3 combines with J gene TRBJ2-7, with unresolved D. Germline assignment: CDR1 LGHNA and CDR2 YSLEER. Between the trimmed V and J ends, which lost 3 bases and 2 bases, there was a span of 14 bases. The CDR3 has 15 amino acids. The CDR3 spells CASSQYKAETYEQYF. In DNA, the CDR3 is TGCGCCAGCAGCCAGTACAAAGCTGAAACCTACGAGCAGTACTTC.

This clone was detected a few times. The chain employs TRBV11-2 and TRBJ2-7; the D gene is possibly TRBD1 (6 bases). Germline assignment: CDR1 SGHAT and CDR2 FQNNGV. V was clipped by 5 bases and J by 2 bases, with 10 bases between them. The CDR3 sequence is 13 residues long. CDR3 nucleotide sequence: TGTGCCAGCAGCAAAGACAGGACCTACGAGCAGTACTTC. This codes for CASSKDRTYEQYF.

This chain links TRBV6-1 with TRBJ2-6, with D perhaps TRBD1 or TRBD2 (5 bases each). CDR3 length: 17 residues. Germline assignment: CDR1 MNHNS and CDR2 SASEGT. V lost 4 bases and J lost 3, with 16 bases in between. Here the CDR3 reads CASSGVRGGGGANVLTF. CDR3 sequence (DNA): TGTGCCAGCAGTGGGGTGAGGGGCGGTGGTGGGGCCAACGTCCTGACTTTC.

The chain is built from TRBV10-3 and TRBJ2-1; maybe TRBD2 (6 bases). V was clipped by 10 bases and J by 6 bases, with 19 bases between them. Germline lookup yields CDR1 ENHRY and CDR2 SYGVKD. This CDR3 region has 14 residues. The CDR3, as DNA: TGTGCCACCTGGGACTCCTGGCATACCAATGAGCAGTTCTTC. It is translated as CATWDSWHTNEQFF.

This chain uses TRBV7-8 with TRBJ2-7; TRBD2 aligns across 9 bases. The V gene's germline CDR1 is SGHVS and CDR2 FQNEAQ. This CDR3 region has 14 residues. V gave up 7 bases and J gave up 6 bases; unmatched junction bases: 10. The CDR3 sequence is CASTPGLAGFEQYF. DNA of the CDR3: TGTGCCAGCACCCCGGGACTAGCAGGTTTCGAGCAGTACTTC.

The chain uses TRBV18 and TRBJ1-1; a weak D match, TRBD1 (6 bases). In germline, CDR1 is KGHSH, CDR2 LQKENI. V shed 3 bases and J shed 4 bases, with 18 bases lying between them. The CDR3 contains 16 residues. This chain's CDR3 is CASSPMLRGGVTEAFF. CDR3 nucleotides: TGTGCCAGCTCACCCATGCTCAGGGGTGGGGTCACTGAAGCTTTCTTT. Combining the CDR3 with reference TRBV18 and TRBJ1-1 gives the whole variable domain NAGVMQNPRHLVRRRGQEARLRCSPMKGHSHVYWYRQLPEEGLKFMVYLQKENIIDESGMPKERFSAEFPKEGPSILRIQQVVRGDSAAYFCASSPMLRGGVTEAFFGQGTRLTVV.

The gene calls are TRBV10-3 and TRBJ2-5; either TRBD1 or TRBD2 may fit D (5 bases each). Germline CDR1 ENHRY, CDR2 SYGVKD. The CDR3 is made up of 16 amino acids. Trimming pared 0 bases from V and 5 bases from J, leaving 16 bases between. CDR3 DNA: TGTGCCATCAGTGAGTCAAGAGGGGTGAGTTTGGAGACCCAGTACTTC. Translation gives CAISESRGVSLETQYF.

The chain employs TRBV7-2 and TRBJ1-4; D gene uncertain. Germline-derived CDR1 and CDR2 are SGHTA and FQGNSA. This CDR3 comprises 15 residues. V lost 1 base and J 3 bases, leaving 9 bases between the germline ends. The CDR3 coding sequence is TGTGCCAGCAGCTTAGGACGGGCCTCTAATGAAAAACTGTTTTTT. Residues: CASSLGRASNEKLFF.

The chain joins TRBV19 to TRBJ2-1; TRBD1 aligns across 8 bases. CDR3 length: 13 amino acids. CDR1 LNHDA and CDR2 SQIVND come from the germline V gene (reference sequence). V lost 3 bases and J lost 12; bases outside the gene matches: 7. The CDR3 is CASSINGQGAQFF. As DNA, the CDR3 is TGTGCCAGTAGTATTAACGGACAGGGAGCGCAGTTCTTC.

V is TRBV6-5 and J is TRBJ1-1; D may be TRBD1 (5 bases). Germline V gives CDR1 MNHEY, CDR2 SVGAGI. V lost 0 bases and J 5 bases, leaving 13 bases between the germline ends. The CDR3 totals 15 residues. CDR3 sequence: CASSYSPGRGTEAFF. The CDR3 coding sequence is TGTGCCAGCAGTTACTCTCCAGGGCGGGGTACTGAAGCTTTCTTT.

In regard to this clone: The same CDR3 can be traced to other DNA sequences in this sample. The rearrangement joins TRBV18 to TRBJ2-2, with TRBD1 matching 10 bases. The J segment lost 3 bases and the V segment lost 3 bases, leaving 4 bases of the junction unmatched. Germline CDR1 reads KGHSH; CDR2 reads LQKENI. This CDR3 region has 16 residues. This CDR3 reads CASSPRQGADTGELFF. CDR3 DNA sequence: TGTGCCAGCTCACCGAGACAGGGGGCTGACACCGGGGAGCTGTTTTTT. Supplemented by reference TRBV18 and TRBJ2-2, the full variable domain reads NAGVMQNPRHLVRRRGQEARLRCSPMKGHSHVYWYRQLPEEGLKFMVYLQKENIIDESGMPKERFSAEFPKEGPSILRIQQVVRGDSAAYFCASSPRQGADTGELFFGEGSRLTVL.

The CDR3 nucleotides are TGTGCCAGCGGGCCCCAAGGGCCACGCTACAATGAGCAGTTCTTC. It is translated as CASGPQGPRYNEQFF. This sequence joins TRBV2 and TRBJ2-1; D unresolved. This CDR3 has 15 amino acids. The V and J ends lost 8 bases and 3 bases respectively, with 17 bases between them. Germline V gene sequence: CDR1 SNHLY, CDR2 FYNNEI.

The rearrangement uses TRBV28 and TRBJ2-6; no firm D call. CDR1 is MDHEN and CDR2 is SYDVKM in the germline V gene. V was clipped by 6 bases and J by 2 bases, with 2 bases between them. The CDR3 has 12 residues. CDR3 DNA: TGTGCCAGCAGACCTGGGGCCAACGTCCTGACTTTC. This translates into CASRPGANVLTF. Supplemented by reference TRBV28 and TRBJ2-6, the full variable domain reads DVKVTQSSRYLVKRTGEKVFLECVQDMDHENMFWYRQDPGLGLRLIYFSYDVKMKEKGDIPEGYSVSREKKERFSLILESASTNQTSMYLCASRPGANVLTFGAGSRLTVL.

The chain employs TRBV7-9 and TRBJ1-2; no clear D. Germline values: CDR1 SEHNR, CDR2 FQNEAQ (reference sequence). The CDR3 contains 14 residues. Deletions cut 0 bases from V and 2 bases from J, with 7 bases between. CDR3 in amino acids: CASSLAPENYGYTF. The CDR3 DNA reads TGTGCCAGCAGCTTAGCGCCAGAAAACTATGGCTACACCTTC.

This sequence joins TRBV18 and TRBJ1-4; no clear D gene. The length of the CDR3 is 14 residues. Per the germline V gene, CDR1 is KGHSH and CDR2 is LQKENI. V was clipped by 8 bases and J by 0 bases, with 10 bases between them. CDR3 sequence: CASKARPTNEKLFF. In DNA, the CDR3 is TGTGCCAGCAAGGCTAGGCCAACTAATGAAAAACTGTTTTTT.

V gene TRBV28 combines with J gene TRBJ1-5; TRBD1 agrees at 11 bases. The CDR3 extends over 17 amino acids. Trimming removed 4 bases from V and 2 bases from J; junction bases left unmatched: 7. Germline V gene data show CDR1 as MDHEN and CDR2 as SYDVKM. This chain's CDR3 is CASSSGTGGRGNQPQHF. In DNA, the CDR3 is TGTGCCAGCAGTTCTGGGACAGGGGGACGGGGCAATCAGCCCCAGCATTTT.

This rearrangement joins TRBV11-2 to TRBJ1-2; TRBD1 is a possible D gene (5 bases). From germline, CDR1 is SGHAT and CDR2 FQNNGV. Trimming removed 4 bases from V and 8 bases from J, with 14 bases in between. The CDR3 spans 13 residues. CDR3 in DNA: TGTGCCAGCAGCTCAATAGGGGTGCGGGGCTACACCTTC. It specifies CASSSIGVRGYTF.